This T cell receptor beta chain was captured by sequencing in a study of CD8+CD57+ T cells in acquired aplastic anemia. Study context: The study obtained an average of 3.2 ug of DNA from sorted CD4+ and CD8+ cells. Healthy donors yielded roughly 11 million CD4+ cell reads on average.

This CDR3 has 12 amino acids. The germline CDR1 and CDR2 sequences are LNHDA and SQIVND (reference sequence). Trimming left V 3 bases short and J 8 bases short, with 9 bases between. For CDR3 and TCR beta VDJ profiling, genomic DNA was the template used. TCRdb re-called the reads with MiXCR, one entry per CDR3 protein. Found here are 55,000 to 80,000 distinct CDR3 sequences, 50% to 55% of them singletons; the top ten hold approximately 8.3%. This receptor was obtained from a human donor in good health, serving as a control. The gene calls are TRBV19 and TRBJ2-3; D perhaps matches TRBD2 (5 bases). The material sequenced was sorted CD4+, CD8+, or CD8+CD57+ T cells (not recorded which) from PBMCs. CDR3 residues: CASSMGEGTQYF. The CDR3 DNA sequence: TGTGCCAGTAGTATGGGCGAGGGTACGCAGTATTTT.